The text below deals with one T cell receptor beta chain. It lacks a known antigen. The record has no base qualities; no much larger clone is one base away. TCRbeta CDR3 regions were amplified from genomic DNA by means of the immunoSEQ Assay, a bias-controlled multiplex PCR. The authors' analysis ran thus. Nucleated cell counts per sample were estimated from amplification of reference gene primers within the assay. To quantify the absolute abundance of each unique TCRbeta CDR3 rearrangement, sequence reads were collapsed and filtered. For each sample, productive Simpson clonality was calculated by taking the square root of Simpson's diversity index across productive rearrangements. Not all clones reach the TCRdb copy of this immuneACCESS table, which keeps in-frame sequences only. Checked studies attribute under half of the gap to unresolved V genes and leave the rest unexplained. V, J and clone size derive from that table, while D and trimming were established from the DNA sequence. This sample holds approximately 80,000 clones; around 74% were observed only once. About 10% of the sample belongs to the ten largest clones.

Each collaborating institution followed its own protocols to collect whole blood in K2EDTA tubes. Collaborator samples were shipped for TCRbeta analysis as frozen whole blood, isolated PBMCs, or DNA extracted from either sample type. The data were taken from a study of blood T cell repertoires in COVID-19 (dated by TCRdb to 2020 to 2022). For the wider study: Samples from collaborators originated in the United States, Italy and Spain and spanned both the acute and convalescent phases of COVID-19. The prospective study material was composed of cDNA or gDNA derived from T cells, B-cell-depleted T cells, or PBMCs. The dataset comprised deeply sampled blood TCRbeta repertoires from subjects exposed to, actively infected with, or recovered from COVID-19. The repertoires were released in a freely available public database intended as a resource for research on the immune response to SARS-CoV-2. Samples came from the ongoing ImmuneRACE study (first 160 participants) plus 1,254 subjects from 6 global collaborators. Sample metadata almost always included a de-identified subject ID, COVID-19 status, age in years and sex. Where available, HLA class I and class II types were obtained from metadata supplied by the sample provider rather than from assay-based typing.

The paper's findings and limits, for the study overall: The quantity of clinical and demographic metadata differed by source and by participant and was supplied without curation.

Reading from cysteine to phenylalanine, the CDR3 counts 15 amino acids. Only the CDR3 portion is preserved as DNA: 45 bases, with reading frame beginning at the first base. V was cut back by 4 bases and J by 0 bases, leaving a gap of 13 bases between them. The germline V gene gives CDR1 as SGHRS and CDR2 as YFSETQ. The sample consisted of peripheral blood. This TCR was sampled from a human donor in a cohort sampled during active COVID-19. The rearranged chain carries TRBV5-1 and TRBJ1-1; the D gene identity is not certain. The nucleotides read TGCGCCAGCAGCCCGGAGGAGATAATGAACACTGAAGCTTTCTTT. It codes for CASSPEEIMNTEAFF. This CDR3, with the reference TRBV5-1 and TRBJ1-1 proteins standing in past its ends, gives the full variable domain KAGVTQTPRYLIKTRGQQVTLSCSPISGHRSVSWYQQTPGQGLQFLFEYFSETQRNKGNFPGRFSGRQFSNSRSEMNVSTLELGDSALYLCASSPEEIMNTEAFFGQGTRLTVV.